The 19 T cell receptor beta chains below come from one sample, sequenced in a study of T-cell reconstitution after alpha-beta-depleted transplantation in children. For TCRbeta, the library was prepared with unique molecular identifiers. TCRdb recomputed calls from the PCR reads with MiXCR, one row per CDR3 protein. The sample yields some 460,000 distinct CDR3 sequences, about a sixth seen once. Sequenced material: PBMCs, mostly from graft donor cells, taken 360 days after TCRalphabeta/CD19-depleted stem cell transplant. Receptors were obtained from a boy younger than two who had a stem cell transplant for Wiskott-Aldrich syndrome, so the T cells may come from the graft donor.

This clonotype turned up a few times. The CDR3 sequence is CASSYSKNNEQFF. The CDR3 nucleotides read TGTGCCAGCAGTTACTCAAAAAACAATGAGCAGTTCTTC. The chain employs TRBV6-5 and TRBJ2-1; D ambiguous. This CDR3 spans 13 amino acids. Trimming stripped 0 bases from V and 5 bases from J, with 5 bases between. CDR1 is MNHEY and CDR2 is SVGAGI in the germline V gene.

This clonotype was counted between two and nine times. This chain connects TRBV5-1 to TRBJ2-5; 8 bases line up with TRBD2. V dropped 0 bases and J dropped 3; count of bases not matched to a gene: 16. CDR1 is SGHRS, CDR2 YFSETQ, per germline. The CDR3 is 19 amino acids. CDR3 coding DNA: TGCGCCAGCAGCTTGGTTTACGCCCCTAGCGGGTCATGGAAAGAGACCCAGTACTTC. It codes for CASSLVYAPSGSWKETQYF. Full variable domain (missing parts from reference TRBV5-1 and TRBJ2-5): KAGVTQTPRYLIKTRGQQVTLSCSPISGHRSVSWYQQTPGQGLQFLFEYFSETQRNKGNFPGRFSGRQFSNSRSEMNVSTLELGDSALYLCASSLVYAPSGSWKETQYFGPGTRLLVL.

This clonotype was seen only a few times. This chain uses TRBV12-3 or TRBV12-4 with TRBJ2-7, with TRBD2 as a possible D gene (5 bases). The CDR3 sequence is 15 residues long. Trimming removed 3 bases at V and 2 bases at J, with 14 bases between. CDR3 in DNA: TGTGCCAGCAGTTTCGAGTGGGAGTACACCTACGAGCAGTACTTC. It codes for CASSFEWEYTYEQYF.

J is TRBJ2-7 and V is TRBV11-1, with TRBD2 matching 13 bases. The CDR3 is made up of 15 amino acids. Trimming at V came to 4 bases and at J to 7 bases, leaving 7 bases not matched to a gene. CDR1 and CDR2 (germline): SGHAT, FQDESV (reference sequence). The CDR3 reads CASSSRPGLAGEQYF. The CDR3 coding sequence is TGTGCCAGCAGCTCTAGACCGGGACTAGCGGGAGAGCAGTACTTC.

The chain couples TRBV29-1 to TRBJ1-1, with a possible D match to TRBD1 (6 bases). The germline CDR1 and CDR2 sequences are SQVTM and ANQGSEA. This CDR3 comprises 12 residues. V lost 6 bases to trimming and J lost 5 bases, with 13 bases between them. The CDR3 here is CSVLRQGTEAFF. The CDR3, as DNA: TGCAGCGTCCTTAGGCAGGGGACTGAAGCTTTCTTT.

The CDR3 DNA is TGCAGTGCTAGAGGGCCGGTTTTGAGTGAGCAGTTCTTC. Residues: CSARGPVLSEQFF. V usage is TRBV20-1 and J usage is TRBJ2-1; no definite D call. V lost 1 base, J lost 9 bases, and 13 bases lay in between. The CDR3 consists of 13 residues. CDR1 and CDR2 (germline): DFQATT, SNEGSKA (reference sequence).

This clonotype was seen only a few times. The gene calls are TRBV20-1 and TRBJ2-7; a weak D match, TRBD1 (6 bases). V was pared by 3 bases and J by 3 bases, with 18 bases between. Germline CDR1 reads DFQATT; CDR2 reads SNEGSKA (reference sequence). The CDR3 is 15 amino acids. CDR3 region: CSARDRRGKLYEQYF. CDR3 coding DNA: TGCAGTGCTAGGGATCGCAGGGGAAAGCTCTACGAGCAGTACTTC.

This clonotype was observed a few times. The CDR3 DNA sequence: TGTGCCAGCAGCAAAGCCCCCCTTAGCTCAGATACGCAGTATTTT. It encodes CASSKAPLSSDTQYF. The chain couples TRBV21-1 to TRBJ2-3; the table gives TRBD1 as D, unverified against the DNA. TRBV21-1 is annotated as a pseudogene. The CDR3 is made up of 15 amino acids.

This clonotype was recorded many times. V is TRBV28 and J is TRBJ2-3; the D is unclear. Trimming removed 3 bases from V and 6 bases from J, with 7 bases in between. Per the germline V gene, CDR1 is MDHEN and CDR2 is SYDVKM. CDR3 length: 12 amino acids. This CDR3 reads CASSFSPDTQYF. The CDR3 DNA sequence: TGTGCCAGCAGTTTTTCCCCGGATACGCAGTATTTT.

The chain links TRBV6-4 to TRBJ2-1; TRBD2 is a possible D gene (6 bases). CDR1 is MRHNA, CDR2 SNTAGT, per germline. V was pared by 2 bases and J by 6 bases, with 14 bases between. The CDR3 consists of 15 residues. CDR3 nucleotide sequence: TGTGCCAGCAGTGACAAGGCGGGACGGTTCAATGAGCAGTTCTTC. Encoded protein: CASSDKAGRFNEQFF.

A few counts support this clonotype. V gene TRBV19 combines with J gene TRBJ2-3, with 8 bases that match TRBD1. V trimming: 6 bases; J trimming: 0 bases; junction bases outside the gene matches: 11. Per the germline V gene, CDR1 is LNHDA and CDR2 is SQIVND (reference sequence). This CDR3 has 17 amino acids. The CDR3 sequence: CASSLFGTGTSTDTQYF. As DNA, the CDR3 is TGTGCCAGTAGCCTATTCGGGACAGGTACTAGCACAGATACGCAGTATTTT.

This clonotype was counted a few times. The chain uses TRBV6-1 and TRBJ2-3; 11 positions agree with TRBD1. The V gene's germline CDR1 is MNHNS and CDR2 SASEGT. V lost 6 bases to trimming and J lost 5 bases; unmatched junction nucleotides: 13. This CDR3 has 17 amino acids. The CDR3 bases are TGTGCCAGCAGAACCGGATTTCGGACAGGGGGCCTAGATACGCAGTATTTT. Translation: CASRTGFRTGGLDTQYF.

CDR3 nucleotide sequence: TGTGCCAGCAGCCAAGATCTTCTTTACACCGGGGAGCTGTTTTTT. Translation gives CASSQDLLYTGELFF. The chain is built from TRBV3-1 and TRBJ2-2; no clear D gene. Germline CDR1 and CDR2: LGHDT and YNNKEL (reference sequence). V lost 0 bases to trimming and J lost 3 bases, with 8 bases between them. The CDR3 is 15 amino acids.

This sequence joins TRBV14 and TRBJ2-7; D not certain. CDR1 is SGHDN, CDR2 FVKESK, per germline. The CDR3 totals 13 residues. Trimming left V 2 bases short and J 0 bases short, with 5 bases between. The CDR3 sequence is CASSQRASYEQYF. DNA for the CDR3: TGTGCCAGCAGCCAAAGGGCCTCCTACGAGCAGTACTTC.

There are many counts of this clonotype. The chain links TRBV28 to TRBJ1-4; D is unresolved. Trimming pared 5 bases from V and 3 bases from J, leaving 16 bases between. The germline V gene encodes CDR1 MDHEN and CDR2 SYDVKM. The CDR3 has 16 amino acids. In DNA form, the CDR3 reads TGTGCCAGCAGTCCCGGAGGGTGGGCTGCTAATGAAAAACTGTTTTTT. This gives the protein CASSPGGWAANEKLFF.

The chain recombines TRBV4-1 with TRBJ2-1; 9 nucleotides line up with TRBD2. The germline gives CDR1 MGHRA, CDR2 YSYEKL. V lost 2 bases, J lost 4 bases, and 3 bases stayed unmatched. The CDR3 is 15 amino acids. The DNA of the CDR3 is TGCGCCAGCAGCCAAATAACTAGCGGGTACAATGAGCAGTTCTTC. It specifies CASSQITSGYNEQFF.

This clonotype was picked up a small number of times. The chain recombines TRBV29-1 with TRBJ1-5, with no clear D. V lost 6 bases, J lost 4 bases, and 13 bases lay in between. The CDR3 length is 13 residues. Germline CDR1 is SQVTM and CDR2 is ANQGSEA. The CDR3 is CSVSDSVNQPQHF. The CDR3 DNA sequence: TGCAGCGTCTCAGACTCAGTAAATCAGCCCCAGCATTTT. The complete variable domain, with remaining parts taken from reference TRBV29-1 and TRBJ1-5, reads SAVISQKPSRDICQRGTSLTIQCQVDSQVTMMFWYRQQPGQSLTLIATANQGSEATYESGFVIDKFPISRPNLTFSTLTVSNMSPEDSSIYLCSVSDSVNQPQHFGDGTRLSIL.

The rearrangement uses TRBV12-3 or TRBV12-4 and TRBJ2-1; 11 bases fit TRBD1. V lost 6 bases, J lost 8 bases, and 3 bases stayed unmatched. This CDR3 has 13 amino acids. In DNA form, the CDR3 reads TGTGCCAGCAGGCGGACAGGGGGCGATGAGCAGTTCTTC. It codes for CASRRTGGDEQFF.

This chain joins TRBV30 and TRBJ2-5; D unresolved. The CDR3 loop spans 12 amino acids. V gave up 2 bases and J gave up 2 bases, with 6 bases separating them. In germline, CDR1 is GTSNPN, CDR2 SVGIG (reference sequence). CDR3 nucleotide sequence: TGTGCCTGGAGTTCAGCTCAAGAGACCCAGTACTTC. Its translation is CAWSSAQETQYF.